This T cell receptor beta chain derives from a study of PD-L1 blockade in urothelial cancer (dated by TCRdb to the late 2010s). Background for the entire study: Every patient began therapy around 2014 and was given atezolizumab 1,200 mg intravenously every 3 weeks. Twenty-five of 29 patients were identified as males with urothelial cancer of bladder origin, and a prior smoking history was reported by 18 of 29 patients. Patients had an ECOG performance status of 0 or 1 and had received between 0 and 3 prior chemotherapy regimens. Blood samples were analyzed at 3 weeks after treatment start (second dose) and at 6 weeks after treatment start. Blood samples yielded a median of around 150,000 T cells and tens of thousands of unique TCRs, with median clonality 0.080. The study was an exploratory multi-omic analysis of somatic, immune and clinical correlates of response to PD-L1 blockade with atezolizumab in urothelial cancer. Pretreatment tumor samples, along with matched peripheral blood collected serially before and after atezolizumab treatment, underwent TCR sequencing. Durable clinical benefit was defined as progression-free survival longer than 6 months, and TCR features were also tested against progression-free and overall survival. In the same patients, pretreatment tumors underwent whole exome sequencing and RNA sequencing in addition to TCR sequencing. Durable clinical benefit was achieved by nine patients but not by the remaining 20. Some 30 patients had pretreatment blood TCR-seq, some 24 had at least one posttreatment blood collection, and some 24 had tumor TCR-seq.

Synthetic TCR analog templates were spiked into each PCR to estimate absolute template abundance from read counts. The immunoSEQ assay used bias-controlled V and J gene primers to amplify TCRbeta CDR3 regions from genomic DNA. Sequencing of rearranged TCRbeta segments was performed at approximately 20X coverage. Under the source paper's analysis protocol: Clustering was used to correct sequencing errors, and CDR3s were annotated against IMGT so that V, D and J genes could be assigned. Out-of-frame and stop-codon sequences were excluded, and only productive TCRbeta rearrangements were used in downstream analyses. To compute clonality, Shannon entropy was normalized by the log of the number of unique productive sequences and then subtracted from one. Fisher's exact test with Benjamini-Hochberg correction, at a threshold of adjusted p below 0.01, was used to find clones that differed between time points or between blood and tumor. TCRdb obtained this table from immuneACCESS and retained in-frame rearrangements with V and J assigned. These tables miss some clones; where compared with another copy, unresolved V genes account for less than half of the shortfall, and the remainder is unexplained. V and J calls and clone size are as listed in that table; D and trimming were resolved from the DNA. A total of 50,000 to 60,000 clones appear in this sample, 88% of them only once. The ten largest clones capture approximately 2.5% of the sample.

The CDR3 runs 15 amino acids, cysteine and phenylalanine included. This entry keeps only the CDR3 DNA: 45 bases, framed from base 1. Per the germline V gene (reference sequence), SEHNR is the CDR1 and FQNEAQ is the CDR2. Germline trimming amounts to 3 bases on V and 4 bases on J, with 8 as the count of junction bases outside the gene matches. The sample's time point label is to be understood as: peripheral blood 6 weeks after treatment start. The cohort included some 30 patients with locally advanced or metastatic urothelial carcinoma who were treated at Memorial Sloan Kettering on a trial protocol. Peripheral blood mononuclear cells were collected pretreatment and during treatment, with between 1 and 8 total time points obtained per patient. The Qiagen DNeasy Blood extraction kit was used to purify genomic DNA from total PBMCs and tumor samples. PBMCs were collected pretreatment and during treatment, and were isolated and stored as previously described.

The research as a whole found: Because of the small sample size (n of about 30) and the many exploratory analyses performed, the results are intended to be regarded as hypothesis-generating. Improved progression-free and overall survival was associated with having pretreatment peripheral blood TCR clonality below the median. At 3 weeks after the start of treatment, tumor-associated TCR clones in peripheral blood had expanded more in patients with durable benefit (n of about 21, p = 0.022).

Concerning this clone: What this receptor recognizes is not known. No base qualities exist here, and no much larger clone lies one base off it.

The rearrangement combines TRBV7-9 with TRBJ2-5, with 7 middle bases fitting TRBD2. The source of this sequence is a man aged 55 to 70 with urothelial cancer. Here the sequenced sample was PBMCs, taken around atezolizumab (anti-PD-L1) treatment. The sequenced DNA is TGTGCCAGCAGCTTCGAGGCGGGAGCGGGAGAGACCCAGTACTTC. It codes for CASSFEAGAGETQYF.